The 21 T cell receptor beta chains presented below share a single source sample, sequenced in a study of human T cells and chemical hapten exposure. Total RNA was isolated from unfractionated whole blood. TCRdb re-analysed the 5' RACE reads in MiXCR, keeping a single row per CDR3 protein. The table has fewer than 150,000 distinct CDR3 sequences, approximately 20% seen once. The receptors stem from a human donor in good health.

This clonotype was observed a handful of times. The chain links TRBV2 to TRBJ2-2; no definite D call. The V and J ends lost 3 bases and 6 bases respectively, with 17 bases between them. This CDR3 is built from 16 residues. Germline CDR1 and CDR2: SNHLY and FYNNEI. The CDR3 DNA is TGTGCCAGCAGTGACCCTAGGGTTCGAAGTTCCGGGGAGCTGTTTTTT. It specifies CASSDPRVRSSGELFF.

The V and J genes are TRBV4-1 and TRBJ1-2; D is possibly TRBD1 (5 bases). V lost 0 bases, J lost 9 bases, and 20 bases lay in between. The CDR3 is 16 amino acids. CDR1 is MGHRA and CDR2 is YSYEKL in the germline V gene. The DNA for the CDR3 is TGCGCCAGCAGCCAAGAAAAGATGCGGGGCGGGGGGAGCTACACCTTC. It is translated as CASSQEKMRGGGSYTF.

The V gene is TRBV6-2 or TRBV6-3, the J gene TRBJ2-6; no clear D. V lost 7 bases to trimming and J lost 0 bases, with 13 bases between them. The CDR3 is 16 amino acids. Per the germline V gene, CDR1 is MNHEY and CDR2 is SVGEGT. CDR3 in amino acids: CASTPISDSGANVLTF. The CDR3 DNA sequence: TGTGCCAGCACCCCCATTTCAGACTCTGGGGCCAACGTCCTGACTTTC.

The chain has TRBV19 and TRBJ1-2; 10 bases line up with TRBD1. Germline trimming cut 7 bases from V and 6 bases from J; bases unmatched to any gene: 8. This CDR3 is 14 amino acids long. In germline, CDR1 is LNHDA, CDR2 SQIVND (reference sequence). CDR3 protein: CASTRDRGQHGYTF. The CDR3 nucleotides are TGTGCCAGTACCCGGGACAGGGGACAGCATGGCTACACCTTC.

The chain is built from TRBV28 and TRBJ2-1; 10 bases line up with TRBD2. Germline CDR1 and CDR2: MDHEN and SYDVKM. This CDR3 region has 18 residues. V was pared by 6 bases and J by 4 bases, with 15 bases of the junction left unmatched. The CDR3: CASSPLAGAQLGYNEQFF. CDR3 coding DNA: TGTGCCAGCAGCCCGCTAGCGGGAGCCCAACTTGGTTACAATGAGCAGTTCTTC.

This clonotype showed up just a few times. The chain recombines TRBV20-1 with TRBJ2-3, with TRBD2 matching 8 bases. Germline CDR1 is DFQATT and CDR2 is SNEGSKA (reference sequence). Trimming took 6 bases from V and 2 from J; bases not matched to a gene: 13. CDR3 length: 16 residues. The CDR3 loop reads CSASERERRNTDTQYF. CDR3 sequence (DNA): TGCAGTGCCAGCGAGCGGGAGAGGAGGAACACAGATACGCAGTATTTT.

This chain links TRBV28 with TRBJ2-7; TRBD1 is a possible D gene (6 bases). With 3 bases removed from V and 3 bases from J, the gap between germline ends came to 30 bases. The CDR3 has 20 residues. CDR1 is MDHEN and CDR2 is SYDVKM in the germline V gene. CDR3 residues: CASSFPPSLLLQGSSYEQYF. The DNA of the CDR3 is TGTGCCAGCAGTTTTCCGCCCTCGTTGCTACTCCAGGGGTCTAGCTACGAGCAGTACTTC.

This clonotype has only one observation. The chain employs TRBV28 and TRBJ2-3; 8 bases line up with TRBD2. This CDR3 is 17 amino acids long. Unmatched junction bases numbered 9, after V lost 4 bases and J lost 0 bases. Germline V gene data show CDR1 as MDHEN and CDR2 as SYDVKM. CDR3 loop: CASSSAGVDSSTDTQYF. Here the CDR3 DNA reads TGTGCCAGCAGTTCAGCGGGAGTCGACTCTAGCACAGATACGCAGTATTTT.

This clonotype has only a few counts. J is TRBJ1-2 and V is TRBV5-5, with TRBD1 matching 8 bases. J was trimmed by 6 bases and V by 3 bases; bases with no gene match: 13. This CDR3 has 16 amino acids. CDR1 is SGHKS, CDR2 YYEKEE, per germline (reference sequence). CDR3 in DNA: TGTGCCAGCAGCTCGATCTTACGACAGGGGAAGGATGGCTACACCTTC. As protein: CASSSILRQGKDGYTF.

The genes are TRBV9 and TRBJ1-5; D might be TRBD1 (5 bases). The CDR3 has 13 amino acids. Germline V gene lookup returns CDR1 SGDLS and CDR2 YYNGEE. V lost 3 bases and J 10 bases, leaving 14 bases between the germline ends. In DNA, the CDR3 is TGTGCCAGCAGCGAGGGGAGTATGCAACCCCAGCATTTT. This translates into CASSEGSMQPQHF.

The V call is TRBV2, the J call TRBJ1-4; no firm D call. Trimming cost V 3 bases and J 13 bases, with 15 bases left between them. The CDR3 is 13 amino acids. Germline CDR1 and CDR2: SNHLY and FYNNEI. CDR3 nucleotide sequence: TGTGCCAGCAGTGAGGGAAGGTTCGAGGGACTGTTTTTT. Encoded protein: CASSEGRFEGLFF.

The V gene is TRBV19, the J gene TRBJ2-3; TRBD2 aligns across 10 bases. Losses at the gene ends were 6 bases for V and 5 bases for J; bases not matched to a gene: 8. This CDR3 is 15 amino acids long. In germline, CDR1 is LNHDA, CDR2 SQIVND (reference sequence). The CDR3 nucleotides are TGTGCCAGTAGCCGTCTAGCGGGGGATCTAGATACGCAGTATTTT. Translation gives CASSRLAGDLDTQYF.

The rearrangement links TRBV29-1 to TRBJ2-7, with TRBD2 matching 15 bases. Germline assignment: CDR1 SQVTM and CDR2 ANQGSEA. The ends lost 7 bases at V and 9 bases at J; junction bases unmatched: 4. The CDR3 contains 12 residues. CDR3 sequence (DNA): TGCAGCGGTGGACTAGCGGGAGGGGGGCAGTACTTC. As protein: CSGGLAGGGQYF.

This clonotype has only a few counts. This rearrangement joins TRBV5-1 to TRBJ1-2; 9 nucleotides line up with TRBD1. J gave up 8 bases and V 0 bases, and 2 bases lay outside the gene matches. The CDR3 totals 13 residues. Germline V gene data show CDR1 as SGHRS and CDR2 as YFSETQ. The DNA for the CDR3 is TGCGCCAGCAGCTTGGGGACAGGGGACGGCTACACCTTC. Its protein product is CASSLGTGDGYTF.

The V gene is TRBV10-1, the J gene TRBJ1-1; 8 nucleotides agree with TRBD1. The CDR3 spans 14 residues. Trimming cost V 3 bases and J 8 bases; bases outside gene matches: 8. From germline, CDR1 is WNHNN and CDR2 SYGVQD (reference sequence). The CDR3 DNA sequence: TGCGCCAGCAGTGACTCCCGGACAGGGATCGAAGCTTTCTTT. This translates into CASSDSRTGIEAFF.

V gene TRBV25-1 combines with J gene TRBJ2-1; 9 bases fit TRBD2. There are 13 residues in the CDR3. The V gene end was trimmed by 5 bases and the J gene end by 14 bases; junction bases not matched to a gene: 10. Germline CDR1 MGHDK, CDR2 SYGVNS. Here the CDR3 reads CASSSIPGLAEFF. CDR3 sequence (DNA): TGTGCCAGCAGTTCGATACCGGGACTAGCAGAGTTCTTC.

This clonotype was detected a few times. The gene calls are TRBV19 and TRBJ1-5; no reliable D call. Trimming shortened V by 3 bases and J by 1 base, and 7 bases separated the two germline ends. This CDR3 comprises 14 residues. CDR1 LNHDA and CDR2 SQIVND come from the germline V gene (reference sequence). The CDR3 loop reads CASSMRSSNQPQHF. In DNA, the CDR3 is TGTGCCAGTAGTATGAGGTCGAGCAATCAGCCCCAGCATTTT.

This clonotype was seen only a few times. The rearrangement links TRBV28 to TRBJ2-4; possible D gene TRBD2, 6 bases. The germline CDR1 and CDR2 sequences are MDHEN and SYDVKM. The V gene lost 3 bases and the J gene lost 3 bases, with 12 bases spanning the gap. This CDR3 is built from 15 residues. The DNA of the CDR3 is TGTGCCAGCAGTTTGGAGATGGAGGGCAAAAACATTCAGTACTTC. It codes for CASSLEMEGKNIQYF.

The chain carries TRBV29-1 and TRBJ2-5, with D perhaps being TRBD1 or TRBD2 (5 bases each). The germline CDR1 and CDR2 sequences are SQVTM and ANQGSEA. The CDR3 spans 15 residues. V shed 4 bases and J shed 0 bases, with 15 bases lying between them. This chain's CDR3 is CSVVLRGVYQETQYF. CDR3 coding DNA: TGCAGCGTTGTCTTGAGGGGAGTCTACCAAGAGACCCAGTACTTC.

The V gene is TRBV2, the J gene TRBJ1-6; the D gene is possibly TRBD1 (5 bases). The CDR3 length is 14 residues. Germline CDR1 SNHLY, CDR2 FYNNEI. Trimming pared 7 bases from V and 5 bases from J, leaving 12 bases between. CDR3: CASKRGADNSPLHF. The CDR3 DNA sequence: TGTGCCAGCAAGAGGGGTGCAGATAATTCACCCCTCCACTTT.

The chain joins TRBV2 to TRBJ2-6; TRBD1 matches 11 bases. Germline CDR1 is SNHLY and CDR2 is FYNNEI. V was clipped by 7 bases and J by 0 bases; unmatched bases: 2. This CDR3 region has 16 residues. Here the CDR3 reads CASTGQGVSGANVLTF. The CDR3 DNA sequence: TGTGCCAGCACGGGACAGGGGGTCTCTGGGGCCAACGTCCTGACTTTC.